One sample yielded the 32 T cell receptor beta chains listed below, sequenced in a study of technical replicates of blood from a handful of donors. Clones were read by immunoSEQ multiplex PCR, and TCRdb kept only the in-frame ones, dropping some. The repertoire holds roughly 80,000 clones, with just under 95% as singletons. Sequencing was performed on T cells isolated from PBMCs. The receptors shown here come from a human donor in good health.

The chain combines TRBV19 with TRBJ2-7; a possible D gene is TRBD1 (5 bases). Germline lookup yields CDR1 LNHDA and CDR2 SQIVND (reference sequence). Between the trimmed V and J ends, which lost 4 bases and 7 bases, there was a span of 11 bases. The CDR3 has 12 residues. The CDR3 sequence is CASSTPTEEQYF. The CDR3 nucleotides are TGTGCCAGTAGTACCCCGACAGAGGAGCAGTACTTC.

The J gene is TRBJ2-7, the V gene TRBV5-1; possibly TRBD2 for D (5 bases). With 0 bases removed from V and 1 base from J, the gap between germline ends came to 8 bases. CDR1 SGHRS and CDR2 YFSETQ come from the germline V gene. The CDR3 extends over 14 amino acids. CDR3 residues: CASSLVAPSYEQYF. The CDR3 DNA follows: TGCGCCAGCAGCTTGGTAGCGCCTTCCTACGAGCAGTACTTC.

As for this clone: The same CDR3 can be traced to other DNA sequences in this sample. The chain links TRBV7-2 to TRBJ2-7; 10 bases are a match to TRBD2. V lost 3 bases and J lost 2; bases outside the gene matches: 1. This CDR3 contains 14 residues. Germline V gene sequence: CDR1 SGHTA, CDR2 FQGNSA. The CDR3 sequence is CASSLSGGAYEQYF. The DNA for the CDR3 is TGTGCCAGCAGCTTGAGCGGGGGGGCCTACGAGCAGTACTTC. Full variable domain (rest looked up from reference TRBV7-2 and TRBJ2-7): GAGVSQSPSNKVTEKGKDVELRCDPISGHTALYWYRQSLGQGLEFLIYFQGNSAPDKSGLPSDRFSAERTGGSVSTLTIQRTQQEDSAVYLCASSLSGGAYEQYFGPGTRLTVT.

The CDR3 nucleotides are TGTGCCAGCAGCCCAACGGGGGGTTGGAACACTGAAGCTTTCTTT. Residues: CASSPTGGWNTEAFF. The chain carries TRBV28 and TRBJ1-1; D perhaps matches TRBD1 (5 bases). Per the germline V gene, CDR1 is MDHEN and CDR2 is SYDVKM. V lost 6 bases to trimming and J lost 1 base, with 15 bases between them. The CDR3 has 15 residues.

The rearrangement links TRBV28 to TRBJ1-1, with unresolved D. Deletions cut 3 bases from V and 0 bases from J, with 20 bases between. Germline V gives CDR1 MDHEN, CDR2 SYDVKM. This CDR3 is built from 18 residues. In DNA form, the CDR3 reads TGTGCCAGCAGTTTCCCCCAGTTACAGATGGGCATGAACACTGAAGCTTTCTTT. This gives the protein CASSFPQLQMGMNTEAFF.

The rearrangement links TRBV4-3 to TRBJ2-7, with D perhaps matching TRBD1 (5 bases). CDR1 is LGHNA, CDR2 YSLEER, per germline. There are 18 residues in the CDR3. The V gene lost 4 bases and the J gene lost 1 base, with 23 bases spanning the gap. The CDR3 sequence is CASSRSPNGHRLSYEQYF. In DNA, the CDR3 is TGCGCCAGCAGCCGGTCTCCTAACGGACACCGACTTTCCTACGAGCAGTACTTC.

The CDR3 is CASSLPRGSGNTIYF. The CDR3 coding sequence is TGTGCCAGCAGTCTTCCCCGGGGCTCTGGAAACACCATATATTTT. The rearrangement joins TRBV28 to TRBJ1-3; no firm D call. Germline CDR1 is MDHEN and CDR2 is SYDVKM. Trimming pared 5 bases from V and 0 bases from J, leaving 11 bases between. This CDR3 has 15 amino acids.

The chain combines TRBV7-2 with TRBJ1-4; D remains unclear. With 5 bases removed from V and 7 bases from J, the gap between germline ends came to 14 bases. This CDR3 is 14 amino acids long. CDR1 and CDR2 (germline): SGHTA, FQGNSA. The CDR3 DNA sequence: TGTGCCAGCAGCCCATTAGTCGGGGTTGAAAAACTGTTTTTT. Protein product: CASSPLVGVEKLFF.

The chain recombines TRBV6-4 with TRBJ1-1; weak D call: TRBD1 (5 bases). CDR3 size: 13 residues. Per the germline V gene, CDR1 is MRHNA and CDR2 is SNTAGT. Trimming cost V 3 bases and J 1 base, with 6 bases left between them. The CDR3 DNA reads TGTGCCAGCAGTGAAGACAGGAACACTGAAGCTTTCTTT. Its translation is CASSEDRNTEAFF.

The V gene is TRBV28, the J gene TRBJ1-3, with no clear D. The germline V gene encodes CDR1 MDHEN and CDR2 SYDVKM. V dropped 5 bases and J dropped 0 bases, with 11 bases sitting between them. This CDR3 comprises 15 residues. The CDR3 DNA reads TGTGCCAGCAGTCCCATTACGGGCTCTGGAAACACCATATATTTT. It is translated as CASSPITGSGNTIYF.

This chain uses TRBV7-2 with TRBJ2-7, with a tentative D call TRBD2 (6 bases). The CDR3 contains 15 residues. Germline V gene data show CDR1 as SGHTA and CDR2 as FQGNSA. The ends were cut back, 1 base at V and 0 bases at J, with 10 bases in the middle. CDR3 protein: CASSLEGLSSYEQYF. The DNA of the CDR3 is TGTGCCAGCAGCTTAGAGGGACTCAGCTCCTACGAGCAGTACTTC.

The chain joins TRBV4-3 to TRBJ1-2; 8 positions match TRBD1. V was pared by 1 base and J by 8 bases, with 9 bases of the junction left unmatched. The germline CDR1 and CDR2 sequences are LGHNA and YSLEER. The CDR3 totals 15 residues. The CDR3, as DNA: TGCGCCAGCAGCCAAGGGGACAGGAATGCCTACGGCTACACCTTC. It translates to CASSQGDRNAYGYTF.

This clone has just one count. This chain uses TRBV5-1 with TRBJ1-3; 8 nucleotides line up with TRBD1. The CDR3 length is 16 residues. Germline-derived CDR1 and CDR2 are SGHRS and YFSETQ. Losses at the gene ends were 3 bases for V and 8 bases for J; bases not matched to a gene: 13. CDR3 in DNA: TGCGCCAGCAGCTCCATGGGACAGGCCGATCTAGACACCATATATTTT. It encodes CASSSMGQADLDTIYF.

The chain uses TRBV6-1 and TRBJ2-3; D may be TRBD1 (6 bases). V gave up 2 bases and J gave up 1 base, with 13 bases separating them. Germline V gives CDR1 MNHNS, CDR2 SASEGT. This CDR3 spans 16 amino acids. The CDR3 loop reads CASSEILAGGTDTQYF. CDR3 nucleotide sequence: TGTGCCAGCAGTGAAATCTTGGCAGGGGGCACAGATACGCAGTATTTT.

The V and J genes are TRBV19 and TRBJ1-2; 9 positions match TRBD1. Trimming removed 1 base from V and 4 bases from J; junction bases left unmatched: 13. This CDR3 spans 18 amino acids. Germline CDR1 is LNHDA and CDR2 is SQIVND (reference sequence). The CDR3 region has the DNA TGTGCCAGTAGTATAGCCATGGACGGGGACAGGGTTTTCTATGGCTACACCTTC. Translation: CASSIAMDGDRVFYGYTF.

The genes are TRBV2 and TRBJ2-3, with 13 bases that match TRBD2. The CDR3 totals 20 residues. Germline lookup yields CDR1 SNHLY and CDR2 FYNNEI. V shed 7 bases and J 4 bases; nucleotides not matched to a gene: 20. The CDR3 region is CASKGGFRTSGRGLPDTQYF. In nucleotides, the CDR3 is TGTGCCAGCAAGGGAGGATTCAGAACTAGCGGGAGGGGGTTGCCAGATACGCAGTATTTT.

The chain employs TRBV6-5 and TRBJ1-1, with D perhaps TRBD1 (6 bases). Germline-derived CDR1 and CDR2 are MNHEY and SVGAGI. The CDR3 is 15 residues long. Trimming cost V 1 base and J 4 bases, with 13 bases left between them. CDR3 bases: TGTGCCAGCAGTTACTGGGGCACAGGGACCACTGAAGCTTTCTTT. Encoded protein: CASSYWGTGTTEAFF.

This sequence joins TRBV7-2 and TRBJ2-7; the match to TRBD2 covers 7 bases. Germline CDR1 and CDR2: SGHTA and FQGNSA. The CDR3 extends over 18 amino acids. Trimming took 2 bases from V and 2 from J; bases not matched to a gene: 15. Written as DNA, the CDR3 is TGTGCCAGCAGCTTAATGGCGGGAGAGGTGGGGATGGCCTACGAGCAGTACTTC. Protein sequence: CASSLMAGEVGMAYEQYF.

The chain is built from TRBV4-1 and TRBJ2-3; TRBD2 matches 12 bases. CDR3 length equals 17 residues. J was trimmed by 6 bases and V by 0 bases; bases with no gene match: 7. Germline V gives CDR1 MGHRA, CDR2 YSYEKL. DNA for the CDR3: TGCGCCAGCAGCCAAGACTTGACTAGCGGGAGAGCGGATACGCAGTATTTT. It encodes CASSQDLTSGRADTQYF.

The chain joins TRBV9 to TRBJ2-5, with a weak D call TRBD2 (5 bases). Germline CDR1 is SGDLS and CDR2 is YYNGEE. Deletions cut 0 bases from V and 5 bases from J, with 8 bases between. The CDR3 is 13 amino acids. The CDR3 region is CASSVAGFETQYF. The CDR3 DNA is TGTGCCAGCAGCGTAGCGGGATTTGAGACCCAGTACTTC.

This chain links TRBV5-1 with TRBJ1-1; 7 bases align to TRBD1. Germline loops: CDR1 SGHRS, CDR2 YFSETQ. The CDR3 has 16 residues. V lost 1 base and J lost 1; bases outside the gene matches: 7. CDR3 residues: CASSLQWDRRNTEAFF. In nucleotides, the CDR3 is TGCGCCAGCAGCTTGCAGTGGGACAGAAGGAACACTGAAGCTTTCTTT.

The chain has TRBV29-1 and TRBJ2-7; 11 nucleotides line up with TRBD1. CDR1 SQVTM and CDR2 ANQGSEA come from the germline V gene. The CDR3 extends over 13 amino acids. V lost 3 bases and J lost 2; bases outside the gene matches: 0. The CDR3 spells CSVEGQGAYEQYF. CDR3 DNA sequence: TGCAGCGTTGAGGGACAGGGGGCCTACGAGCAGTACTTC.

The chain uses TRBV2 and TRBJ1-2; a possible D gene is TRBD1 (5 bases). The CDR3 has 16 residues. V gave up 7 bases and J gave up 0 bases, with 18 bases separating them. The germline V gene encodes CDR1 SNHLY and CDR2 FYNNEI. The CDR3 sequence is CASTPAGRPANYGYTF. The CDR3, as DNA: TGTGCCAGCACTCCCGCGGGGCGCCCAGCTAACTATGGCTACACCTTC.

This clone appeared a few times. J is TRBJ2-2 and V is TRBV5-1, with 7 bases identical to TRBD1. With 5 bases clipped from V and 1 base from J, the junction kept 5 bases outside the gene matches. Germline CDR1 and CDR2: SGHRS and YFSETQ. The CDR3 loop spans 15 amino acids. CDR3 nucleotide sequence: TGCGCCAGCAGACCCGGGACAGAGAACACCGGGGAGCTGTTTTTT. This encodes CASRPGTENTGELFF.

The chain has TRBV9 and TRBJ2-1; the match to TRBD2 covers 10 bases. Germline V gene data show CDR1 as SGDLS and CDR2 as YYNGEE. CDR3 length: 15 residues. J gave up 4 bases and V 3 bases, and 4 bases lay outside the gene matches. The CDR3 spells CASSGSGRVYNEQFF. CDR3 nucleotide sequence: TGTGCCAGCAGCGGGAGCGGGAGGGTGTACAATGAGCAGTTCTTC.

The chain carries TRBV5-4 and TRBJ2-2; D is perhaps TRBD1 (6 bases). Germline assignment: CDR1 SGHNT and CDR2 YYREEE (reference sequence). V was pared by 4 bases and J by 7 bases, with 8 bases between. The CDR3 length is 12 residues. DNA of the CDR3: TGTGCCAGCAGCCAGGGGATCGGGGAGCTGTTTTTT. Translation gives CASSQGIGELFF.

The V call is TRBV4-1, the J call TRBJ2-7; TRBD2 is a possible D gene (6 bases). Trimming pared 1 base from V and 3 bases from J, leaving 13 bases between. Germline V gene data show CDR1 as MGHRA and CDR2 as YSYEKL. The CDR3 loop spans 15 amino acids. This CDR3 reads CASSQVEGSHYEQYF. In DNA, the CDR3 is TGCGCCAGCAGCCAAGTGGAGGGGAGTCACTACGAGCAGTACTTC.

For the CDR3, the DNA is TGTGCCAGCTCACCCGGTAACACTGAAGCTTTCTTT. Protein product: CASSPGNTEAFF. The chain joins TRBV18 to TRBJ1-1; D gene unclear. The V gene lost 3 bases and the J gene lost 2 bases, with 4 bases spanning the gap. The CDR3 covers 12 residues. Germline CDR1 reads KGHSH; CDR2 reads LQKENI.

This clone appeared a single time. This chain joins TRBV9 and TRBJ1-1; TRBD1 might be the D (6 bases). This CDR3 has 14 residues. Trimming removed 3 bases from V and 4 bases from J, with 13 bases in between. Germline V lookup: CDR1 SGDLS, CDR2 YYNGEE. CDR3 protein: CASSAEGGPTEAFF. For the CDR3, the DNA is TGTGCCAGCAGCGCAGAGGGGGGGCCCACTGAAGCTTTCTTT.

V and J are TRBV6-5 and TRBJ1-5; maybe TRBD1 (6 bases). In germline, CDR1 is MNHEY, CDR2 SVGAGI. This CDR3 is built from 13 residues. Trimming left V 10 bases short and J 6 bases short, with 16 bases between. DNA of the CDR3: TGTGCCACCGCTGGGGGGGCGGGTCAGCCCCAGCATTTT. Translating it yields CATAGGAGQPQHF.

Here the CDR3 DNA reads TGTGCCAGCAGCTTAGCGGGGGGGTCTACTAATGAAAAACTGTTTTTT. Translating it yields CASSLAGGSTNEKLFF. V and J are TRBV7-2 and TRBJ1-4, with a possible D match to TRBD1 (5 bases). V lost 0 bases and J 2 bases, leaving 10 bases between the germline ends. The CDR3 loop spans 16 amino acids. Germline values: CDR1 SGHTA, CDR2 FQGNSA. Variable domain in full (rest from reference TRBV7-2 and TRBJ1-4): GAGVSQSPSNKVTEKGKDVELRCDPISGHTALYWYRQSLGQGLEFLIYFQGNSAPDKSGLPSDRFSAERTGGSVSTLTIQRTQQEDSAVYLCASSLAGGSTNEKLFFGSGTQLSVL.

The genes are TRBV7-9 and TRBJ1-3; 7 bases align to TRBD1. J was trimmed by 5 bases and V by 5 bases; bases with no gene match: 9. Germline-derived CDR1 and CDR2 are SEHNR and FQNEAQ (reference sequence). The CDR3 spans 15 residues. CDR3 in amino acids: CASSAGTDNRNTIYF. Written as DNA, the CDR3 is TGTGCCAGCAGCGCCGGGACAGACAACAGAAACACCATATATTTT.